This T cell receptor (beta chain) emerged from a study of Graves' ophthalmopathy and Graves' hyperthyroidism. Regarding the study as a whole: The authors also found most expanded thyroid clonotypes above 0.001 frequency in blood.

People with hyperthyroidism were aged 18 to 65 and newly diagnosed, under 2 months' duration. No donor had other autoimmune disease, uncontrolled infection, pregnancy or lactation. V lost 2 bases, J lost 7 bases, and 3 bases stayed unmatched. The CDR3 consists of 13 residues. From germline, CDR1 is LGHNA and CDR2 YSLEER. This clonotype was seen more than once but under ten times. Antigen: not known. RNA transcripts provided the template for amplifying TCR beta CDR3 regions. Investigators did first-round RT-PCR with HTBI primers, then second-round multiplex PCR. TCRdb processed the multiplex PCR reads anew with MiXCR; each CDR3 protein has one entry. The sample lists over a million distinct CDR3 sequences; about 38% were seen once.

The rearrangement joins TRBV4-3 to TRBJ1-2, with 8 positions matching TRBD1. Sequences were obtained from peripheral blood or thyroid tissue (not recorded which). The clonotype originates from an adult man with Graves' hyperthyroidism. The CDR3 here is CASSQPDRGGYTF. CDR3 bases: TGCGCCAGCAGCCAACCCGACAGGGGTGGCTACACCTTC.